This TCR beta chain was found in a study of early T cells in non-severe SARS-CoV-2 infection. Researchers tagged individual cDNA molecules with unique molecular identifiers. Via MiXCR, TCRdb re-called the 5' RACE reads, giving one row per CDR3 protein. The sample lists 15,000 to 25,000 distinct CDR3 sequences, roughly 4.4% occurring once. Germline V gene data show CDR1 as SGHRS and CDR2 as YFSETQ. The ends lost 7 bases at V and 0 bases at J; junction bases unmatched: 6. There are 15 residues in the CDR3. This clonotype has only a few counts. Material: whole blood. The V gene is TRBV5-1, the J gene TRBJ1-4; 7 positions agree with TRBD1. The receptor comes from an adult who was a healthcare worker with PCR-confirmed SARS-CoV-2 infection or an uninfected control (not recorded which). CDR3 amino acids: CASGEGTATNEKLFF. CDR3 DNA sequence: TGCGCCAGCGGAGAAGGGACAGCAACTAATGAAAAACTGTTTTTT.